This passage covers 31 T cell receptor beta chains from one sample sequenced in a study of blood T cell repertoires in COVID-19. Using immunoSEQ multiplex PCR, the repertoire was profiled, and TCRdb retains in-frame clones only, with some absent. The profile shows approximately 170,000 clones, 84% of them singletons. Sequenced: PBMCs or T cells enriched from blood (not recorded which). The receptors were gathered from a woman aged 50 to 60 who had recovered from COVID-19.

This rearrangement joins TRBV7-2 to TRBJ2-1, with 7 bases matching TRBD1. Per the germline V gene, CDR1 is SGHTA and CDR2 is FQGNSA. Trimming cost V 4 bases and J 5 bases; bases outside gene matches: 5. The CDR3 is 14 residues long. The CDR3 protein is CASSSMDRNNEQFF. The DNA for the CDR3 is TGTGCCAGCAGCTCGATGGACAGGAACAATGAGCAGTTCTTC.

The chain couples TRBV28 to TRBJ1-3; D is possibly TRBD1 (6 bases). Between the trimmed V and J ends, which lost 4 bases and 0 bases, there was a span of 13 bases. CDR1 MDHEN and CDR2 SYDVKM come from the germline V gene. This CDR3 is built from 16 residues. The CDR3 coding sequence is TGTGCCAGCAGTTCCCCCGACAGGCCCTCTGGAAACACCATATATTTT. It translates to CASSSPDRPSGNTIYF.

The CDR3 is CASPGQGAGNTIYF. CDR3 nucleotide sequence: TGTGCTAGTCCCGGACAGGGAGCTGGAAACACCATATATTTT. V is TRBV12-5 and J is TRBJ1-3, with TRBD1 identical over 8 bases. The germline V gene has CDR1 LGHNT and CDR2 FRNRAP. This CDR3 is 14 amino acids long. V was clipped by 8 bases and J by 2 bases; unmatched bases: 5.

The gene calls are TRBV27 and TRBJ1-6, with 9 bases that match TRBD1. In germline, CDR1 is MNHEY, CDR2 SMNVEV (reference sequence). This CDR3 comprises 13 residues. The J segment lost 7 bases and the V segment lost 6 bases, leaving 1 base of the junction unmatched. The chain's CDR3 is CASRGTGNSPLHF. For the CDR3, the DNA is TGTGCCAGCAGGGGGACAGGGAATTCACCCCTCCACTTT.

The rearrangement joins TRBV11-1 to TRBJ2-7, with TRBD2 identical over 9 bases. Unmatched junction bases numbered 3, after V lost 2 bases and J lost 1 base. The CDR3 runs 15 residues. Germline V gene data show CDR1 as SGHAT and CDR2 as FQDESV (reference sequence). CDR3 DNA sequence: TGTGCCAGCAGCTTAAGACTAGCGGATTCCTACGAGCAGTACTTC. Its translation is CASSLRLADSYEQYF.

The chain carries TRBV4-3 and TRBJ2-1, with D perhaps matching TRBD1 (6 bases). The CDR3 is 16 residues long. In germline, CDR1 is LGHNA, CDR2 YSLEER. Trimming stripped 0 bases from V and 0 bases from J, with 9 bases between. The CDR3 region is CASSQERGSSYNEQFF. CDR3 DNA: TGCGCCAGCAGCCAAGAAAGGGGGAGCTCCTACAATGAGCAGTTCTTC.

The table lists this clone with a count of one. This CDR3 is CASSLGGAGGGYGEQYF. CDR3 DNA sequence: TGCGCCAGCAGCTTGGGAGGGGCGGGAGGTGGTTATGGCGAGCAGTACTTC. The rearrangement links TRBV5-1 to TRBJ2-7; the match to TRBD2 covers 8 bases. Trimming removed 0 bases from V and 6 bases from J; junction bases left unmatched: 14. The germline CDR1 and CDR2 sequences are SGHRS and YFSETQ. The CDR3 loop spans 17 amino acids.

The rearrangement joins TRBV6-5 to TRBJ1-1, with D possibly being TRBD1 (5 bases). Deletions cut 7 bases from V and 1 base from J, with 13 bases between. The CDR3 has 14 residues. Germline values: CDR1 MNHEY, CDR2 SVGAGI. The CDR3 DNA follows: TGTGCCAGCACCAGGGCTAGGGGGAACACTGAAGCTTTCTTT. Protein product: CASTRARGNTEAFF.

The chain joins TRBV5-4 to TRBJ1-1; D ambiguous. The germline V gene has CDR1 SGHNT and CDR2 YYREEE (reference sequence). V shed 1 base and J shed 3 bases, with 10 bases lying between them. CDR3 size: 14 residues. CDR3 sequence: CASSLRGGDTEAFF. For the CDR3, the DNA is TGTGCCAGCAGCTTGAGAGGAGGAGACACTGAAGCTTTCTTT.

V usage is TRBV19 and J usage is TRBJ2-3, with a possible D match to TRBD2 (6 bases). The V gene's germline CDR1 is LNHDA and CDR2 SQIVND (reference sequence). This CDR3 comprises 15 residues. The V end lost 7 bases, the J end lost 0 bases, and 14 bases lay between the germline ends. The CDR3 protein is CASKMSSGSTDTQYF. CDR3 in DNA: TGTGCCAGTAAGATGTCCAGCGGGAGCACAGATACGCAGTATTTT.

The rearrangement links TRBV4-3 to TRBJ1-6; TRBD1 matches at 8 bases. This CDR3 has 13 amino acids. J was trimmed by 7 bases and V by 6 bases; bases with no gene match: 2. Germline V gene data show CDR1 as LGHNA and CDR2 as YSLEER. DNA of the CDR3: TGCGCCAGCAGAGGACAGGGAAATTCACCCCTCCACTTT. It yields the protein CASRGQGNSPLHF.

There are a few counts of this clone. The rearrangement links TRBV28 to TRBJ2-7; D not resolved. V lost 4 bases to trimming and J lost 12 bases, with 13 bases between them. The CDR3 sequence is 11 residues long. Germline CDR1 reads MDHEN; CDR2 reads SYDVKM. CDR3 loop: CASSWMTISYF. CDR3 nucleotide sequence: TGTGCCAGCAGTTGGATGACAATCTCGTACTTC.

The chain carries TRBV2 and TRBJ2-1; 10 bases align to TRBD1. V gave up 6 bases and J gave up 9 bases; unmatched junction bases: 11. CDR1 is SNHLY and CDR2 is FYNNEI in the germline V gene. This CDR3 region has 15 residues. CDR3 residues: CASRTGTGVYVEQFF. In nucleotides, the CDR3 is TGTGCCAGCAGGACCGGGACAGGGGTTTATGTTGAGCAGTTCTTC.

The chain has TRBV14 and TRBJ1-3, with D maybe TRBD1 (5 bases). Trimming took 6 bases from V and 8 from J, leaving 11 bases between them. CDR3 length: 12 amino acids. The germline V gene has CDR1 SGHDN and CDR2 FVKESK. The CDR3 region is CASRPEGDTIYF. The CDR3 coding sequence is TGTGCCAGCAGACCGGAAGGGGACACCATATATTTT.

The chain uses TRBV5-4 and TRBJ2-7; 8 nucleotides agree with TRBD2. This CDR3 spans 15 amino acids. Germline lookup yields CDR1 SGHNT and CDR2 YYREEE (reference sequence). V gave up 2 bases and J gave up 7 bases; unmatched junction bases: 11. CDR3 amino acids: CASSLSRGAGVEQYF. In DNA, the CDR3 is TGTGCCAGCAGCTTATCTCGGGGAGCGGGGGTTGAGCAGTACTTC.

The V gene is TRBV6-5, the J gene TRBJ1-6; 7 bases are shared with TRBD1. V lost 5 bases to trimming and J lost 7 bases; unmatched junction nucleotides: 5. CDR1 is MNHEY and CDR2 is SVGAGI in the germline V gene. This CDR3 contains 14 residues. As DNA, the CDR3 is TGTGCCAGCAGTCCGGACAGGCTCAATTCACCCCTCCACTTT. Translated: CASSPDRLNSPLHF.

This chain uses TRBV19 with TRBJ1-5; 7 bases line up with TRBD1. V trimming: 6 bases; J trimming: 6 bases; junction bases outside the gene matches: 2. The CDR3 contains 12 residues. The V gene's germline CDR1 is LNHDA and CDR2 SQIVND (reference sequence). CDR3 sequence: CASRGTVQPQHF. CDR3 in DNA: TGTGCCAGTAGAGGGACAGTTCAGCCCCAGCATTTT.

The J gene is TRBJ1-4, the V gene TRBV28; D remains ambiguous. Germline assignment: CDR1 MDHEN and CDR2 SYDVKM. Trimming shortened V by 3 bases and J by 8 bases, and 10 bases separated the two germline ends. The CDR3 is 13 residues long. The CDR3 is CASSLGVGEKLFF. The CDR3, as DNA: TGTGCCAGCAGTTTGGGAGTGGGCGAAAAACTGTTTTTT.

This chain joins TRBV11-2 and TRBJ2-7; D might be TRBD2 (6 bases). With 3 bases removed from V and 4 bases from J, the gap between germline ends came to 22 bases. The CDR3 is 17 residues long. Germline-derived CDR1 and CDR2 are SGHAT and FQNNGV. CDR3 in amino acids: CASSFSWDSTGGYEQYF. In nucleotides, the CDR3 is TGTGCCAGCAGCTTCAGTTGGGACTCCACGGGTGGGTACGAGCAGTACTTC. Using reference TRBV11-2 and TRBJ2-7 for the parts outside the CDR3, the full variable domain is EAGVAQSPRYKIIEKRQSVAFWCNPISGHATLYWYQQILGQGPKLLIQFQNNGVVDDSQLPKDRFSAERLKGVDSTLKIQPAKLEDSAVYLCASSFSWDSTGGYEQYFGPGTRLTVT.

This sequence joins TRBV7-3 and TRBJ2-1; no firm D call. V was trimmed by 0 bases and J by 5 bases, leaving 8 bases between them. Looked up from germline, CDR1 is SGHTA and CDR2 is FQGTGA. The CDR3 spans 14 residues. The CDR3 coding sequence is TGTGCCAGCAGCTTAACGATGGGCCACAATGAGCAGTTCTTC. Translating it yields CASSLTMGHNEQFF. The whole variable domain, remainder taken from reference TRBV7-3 and TRBJ2-1, is GAGVSQTPSNKVTEKGKYVELRCDPISGHTALYWYRQSLGQGPEFLIYFQGTGAADDSGLPNDRFFAVRPEGSVSTLKIQRTERGDSAVYLCASSLTMGHNEQFFGPGTRLTVL.

V gene TRBV29-1 combines with J gene TRBJ2-7, with 9 bases fitting TRBD1. The ends lost 4 bases at V and 4 bases at J; junction bases unmatched: 5. There are 13 residues in the CDR3. Per the germline V gene, CDR1 is SQVTM and CDR2 is ANQGSEA. CDR3 in DNA: TGCAGCGTTGGCCGGGACAGGGAATACGAGCAGTACTTC. As protein: CSVGRDREYEQYF.

J is TRBJ1-1 and V is TRBV5-1; D possibly corresponds to TRBD1 (5 bases). The CDR3 totals 14 residues. Germline V CDR1 and CDR2: SGHRS, YFSETQ. The ends were cut back, 3 bases at V and 0 bases at J, with 9 bases in the middle. CDR3 nucleotide sequence: TGCGCCAGCAGCTGGGGGGTCGTGAACACTGAAGCTTTCTTT. It specifies CASSWGVVNTEAFF.

This chain links TRBV28 with TRBJ2-6; D gene unclear. There are 13 residues in the CDR3. Trimming pared 7 bases from V and 0 bases from J, leaving 4 bases between. CDR1 is MDHEN and CDR2 is SYDVKM in the germline V gene. The CDR3: CASISSGANVLTF. In nucleotides, the CDR3 is TGTGCCAGCATTAGCTCTGGGGCCAACGTCCTGACTTTC.

The chain employs TRBV6-2 or TRBV6-3 and TRBJ2-7; the D is unclear. V gave up 3 bases and J gave up 0 bases, with 9 bases separating them. The germline gives CDR1 MNHEY, CDR2 SVGEGT. This CDR3 is built from 14 residues. CDR3 residues: CASSYARFSYEQYF. The CDR3 DNA is TGTGCCAGCAGTTATGCCAGATTCTCCTACGAGCAGTACTTC.

The genes are TRBV5-1 and TRBJ2-7; TRBD2 aligns across 7 bases. Germline loops: CDR1 SGHRS, CDR2 YFSETQ. The CDR3 contains 16 residues. After removal of 0 bases from V and 1 base from J, the junction contained 7 bases not matched to a gene. For the CDR3, the DNA is TGCGCCAGCAGCTTGGAACCGGCGGGGGTTTCCTACGAGCAGTACTTC. It translates to CASSLEPAGVSYEQYF.

This chain uses TRBV7-2 with TRBJ2-5; D is ambiguous. Per the germline V gene, CDR1 is SGHTA and CDR2 is FQGNSA. CDR3 size: 16 residues. V was cut by 1 base and J by 2 bases, with 14 bases left in between. The CDR3 region has the DNA TGTGCCAGCAGCTTAGGTACGAAGAACAGACAAGAGACCCAGTACTTC. Translated: CASSLGTKNRQETQYF. Full variable domain (missing parts from reference TRBV7-2 and TRBJ2-5): GAGVSQSPSNKVTEKGKDVELRCDPISGHTALYWYRQSLGQGLEFLIYFQGNSAPDKSGLPSDRFSAERTGGSVSTLTIQRTQQEDSAVYLCASSLGTKNRQETQYFGPGTRLLVL.

The chain is built from TRBV19 and TRBJ2-1, with D possibly TRBD2 on 6 matching bases. The CDR3 has 14 residues. V lost 5 bases to trimming and J lost 5 bases, with 13 bases between them. Germline V gene data show CDR1 as LNHDA and CDR2 as SQIVND (reference sequence). The CDR3 DNA reads as TGTGCCAGTAGTGTCAGCGGGTTTGACAATGAGCAGTTCTTC. This codes for CASSVSGFDNEQFF.

The chain employs TRBV28 and TRBJ1-1, with a possible D match to TRBD1 (5 bases). The length of the CDR3 is 11 residues. The V gene lost 7 bases and the J gene lost 3 bases, with 6 bases spanning the gap. Looked up from germline, CDR1 is MDHEN and CDR2 is SYDVKM. CDR3 region: CASTGDTEAFF. CDR3 sequence (DNA): TGTGCCAGCACGGGGGACACTGAAGCTTTCTTT.

V is TRBV11-3 and J is TRBJ2-7; TRBD1 matches 7 bases. The CDR3 loop spans 13 amino acids. Germline trimming cut 2 bases from V and 6 bases from J; bases unmatched to any gene: 4. Germline V gene lookup returns CDR1 SGHNT and CDR2 YENEEA. In DNA, the CDR3 is TGTGCCAGCAGCTTACGACAGGGCGCCGAGCAGTACTTC. Its translation: CASSLRQGAEQYF.

This CDR3 is CASSLTGATEAFF. CDR3 coding DNA: TGTGCCAGCAGCTTAACAGGGGCCACTGAAGCTTTCTTT. The rearrangement uses TRBV7-8 and TRBJ1-1, with 7 nucleotides matching TRBD1. V was clipped by 2 bases and J by 4 bases; unmatched bases: 1. Germline CDR1 reads SGHVS; CDR2 reads FQNEAQ. CDR3 size: 13 residues. Looking up the rest from reference TRBV7-8 and TRBJ1-1 gives the full variable domain: GAGVSQSPRYKVAKRGQDVALRCDPISGHVSLFWYQQALGQGPEFLTYFQNEAQLDKSGLPSDRFFAERPEGSVSTLKIQRTQQEDSAVYLCASSLTGATEAFFGQGTRLTVV.

The chain carries TRBV21-1 and TRBJ2-3; TRBD2, as called in the table, went unchecked against the DNA. TRBV21-1 is recorded as a pseudogene. The CDR3 totals 16 residues. The CDR3 sequence: CASSNISAGYTDTQYF. DNA of the CDR3: TGTGCCAGCAGCAATATCTCAGCGGGGTATACAGATACGCAGTATTTT.